These 32 T cell receptor beta chains were sequenced from one sample in a study of cytomegalovirus exposure and HLA in healthy donors. The PCR contained 60 Vbeta and 13 Jbeta primers. Some clones are missing from TCRdb's copy, which holds only in-frame ones; the method was immunoSEQ multiplex PCR. The top ten hold about 1.7% of the sample, which has about 190,000 clones, around 83% seen once. Specimen: PBMCs. The receptors originated from a woman between 18 and 29 years old in good health and CMV-seronegative.

The chain employs TRBV7-8 and TRBJ1-1, with D possibly matching TRBD1 (5 bases). V was shortened by 8 bases and J by 7 bases, with 20 bases between the two germline ends. Germline V gene lookup returns CDR1 SGHVS and CDR2 FQNEAQ. The CDR3 contains 14 residues. CDR3 in amino acids: CASGGWEGKNEAFF. CDR3 in DNA: TGTGCCAGCGGGGGATGGGAGGGAAAAAATGAAGCTTTCTTT.

The rearrangement uses TRBV7-9 and TRBJ2-2; unclear D gene. This CDR3 has 14 residues. Trimming removed 1 base from V and 5 bases from J, with 8 bases in between. Germline CDR1 and CDR2: SEHNR and FQNEAQ (reference sequence). The CDR3 loop is CASSLGTETGELFF. The CDR3 DNA reads as TGTGCCAGCAGCTTAGGCACAGAAACCGGGGAGCTGTTTTTT.

In its sample, this clone was seen once. V gene TRBV29-1 combines with J gene TRBJ1-2, with 8 bases lining up with TRBD1. V was pared by 6 bases and J by 6 bases, with 3 bases of the junction left unmatched. CDR3 length: 11 amino acids. Germline CDR1 reads SQVTM; CDR2 reads ANQGSEA. The DNA of the CDR3 is TGCAGCGTGGGACAGGCACATGGCTACACCTTC. It encodes CSVGQAHGYTF.

The chain links TRBV18 to TRBJ2-3; 8 bases are shared with TRBD1. The CDR3 is 14 residues long. Looked up from germline, CDR1 is KGHSH and CDR2 is LQKENI. J was trimmed by 4 bases and V by 4 bases; bases with no gene match: 4. The CDR3 DNA follows: TGTGCCAGCTCACGGCAGGGGGCCGCAGATACGCAGTATTTT. Translation gives CASSRQGAADTQYF.

V is TRBV7-2 and J is TRBJ2-5; 7 bases match TRBD2. Germline lookup yields CDR1 SGHTA and CDR2 FQGNSA. The junction had 14 bases not matched to a gene; V was cut back by 5 bases and J by 2 bases. There are 17 residues in the CDR3. CDR3 loop: CASSPVLLSGKQETQYF. The CDR3 bases are TGTGCCAGCAGCCCGGTGCTTTTAAGCGGGAAGCAAGAGACCCAGTACTTC.

This chain links TRBV6-5 with TRBJ2-7; D is undetermined. The CDR3 has 14 amino acids. The germline V gene encodes CDR1 MNHEY and CDR2 SVGAGI. The V and J ends lost 10 bases and 3 bases respectively, with 19 bases between them. The CDR3 protein is CATSVEYGYYEQYF. The CDR3, as DNA: TGTGCCACTTCAGTAGAGTACGGGTACTACGAGCAGTACTTC.

The CDR3 DNA reads TGCAGCGTCCGGGGGGATGCGGGTTCAGATACGCAGTATTTT. The encoded protein is CSVRGDAGSDTQYF. The chain couples TRBV29-1 to TRBJ2-3, with 7 bases that match TRBD2. This CDR3 is 14 amino acids long. The junction had 10 bases not matched to a gene; V was cut back by 6 bases and J by 4 bases. Germline CDR1 SQVTM, CDR2 ANQGSEA.

The rearrangement uses TRBV2 and TRBJ2-3; 11 bases align to TRBD2. J gave up 1 base and V 7 bases, and 1 base lay outside the gene matches. This CDR3 is built from 14 residues. Germline values: CDR1 SNHLY, CDR2 FYNNEI. Here the CDR3 DNA reads TGTGCCAGCACACTAGCGGGAGGCACAGATACGCAGTATTTT. Translated: CASTLAGGTDTQYF.

The chain is built from TRBV18 and TRBJ2-1; 12 positions agree with TRBD2. This CDR3 comprises 18 residues. J was trimmed by 6 bases and V by 6 bases; bases with no gene match: 15. Germline CDR1 and CDR2: KGHSH and LQKENI. The CDR3 coding sequence is TGTGCCAGCTCCCTTGGACTAGCGGGATTGTTGGGGCTCAATGAGCAGTTCTTC. Its translation: CASSLGLAGLLGLNEQFF.

This clone was observed a few times. The chain joins TRBV6-5 to TRBJ2-6; unclear D gene. Germline CDR1 reads MNHEY; CDR2 reads SVGAGI. Trimming stripped 2 bases from V and 4 bases from J, with 9 bases between. This CDR3 comprises 15 residues. Here the CDR3 reads CASSYLTSGANVLTF. Here the CDR3 DNA reads TGTGCCAGCAGTTACCTTACTTCCGGGGCCAACGTCCTGACTTTC.

The chain employs TRBV10-3 and TRBJ2-1; D remains unclear. CDR3 length: 16 residues. Germline loops: CDR1 ENHRY, CDR2 SYGVKD. V was pared by 10 bases and J by 0 bases, with 19 bases between. CDR3: CATQPIWSSSYNEQFF. For the CDR3, the DNA is TGTGCCACCCAACCCATTTGGTCCAGCTCCTACAATGAGCAGTTCTTC.

Written as DNA, the CDR3 is TGTGCCAGCAGTTACACGCCCAGAGGTACTGAAGCTTTCTTT. Translation gives CASSYTPRGTEAFF. The chain carries TRBV6-6 and TRBJ1-1; D not certain. The germline gives CDR1 MNHNY, CDR2 SVGAGI (reference sequence). V gave up 2 bases and J gave up 5 bases, with 12 bases separating them. The CDR3 is 14 amino acids.

This chain links TRBV7-9 with TRBJ2-6, with 9 nucleotides matching TRBD1. CDR1 SEHNR and CDR2 FQNEAQ come from the germline V gene (reference sequence). The CDR3 loop spans 19 amino acids. V was pared by 4 bases and J by 3 bases, with 13 bases of the junction left unmatched. In DNA form, the CDR3 reads TGTGCCAGCAGCTCCCCGTCGGGACAGGGTGTAGGTGGGGCCAACGTCCTGACTTTC. Translation: CASSSPSGQGVGGANVLTF.

The chain uses TRBV19 and TRBJ1-5; TRBD1 agrees at 7 bases. The CDR3 has 13 amino acids. Germline values: CDR1 LNHDA, CDR2 SQIVND (reference sequence). V lost 7 bases to trimming and J lost 11 bases; unmatched junction nucleotides: 11. The CDR3 DNA reads as TGTGCCAGTATCGCGTCGAGGGGGCGAGCCCAGCATTTT. Translating gives CASIASRGRAQHF.

This chain links TRBV5-8 with TRBJ2-5, with 8 positions matching TRBD2. CDR1 is SGHTS, CDR2 YDEGEE, per germline. The CDR3 runs 15 residues. The junction had 4 bases not matched to a gene; V was cut back by 0 bases and J by 3 bases. CDR3 nucleotide sequence: TGTGCCAGCAGCTTGGGACTAGCGATGGAAGAGACCCAGTACTTC. Amino acids: CASSLGLAMEETQYF.

The CDR3 sequence: CASSSRLGTGSYEQYF. The CDR3 bases are TGTGCCAGCAGTTCTAGACTCGGGACAGGCTCCTACGAGCAGTACTTC. The rearrangement uses TRBV28 and TRBJ2-7; 8 nucleotides line up with TRBD1. The CDR3 covers 16 residues. Germline V lookup: CDR1 MDHEN, CDR2 SYDVKM. After removal of 4 bases from V and 0 bases from J, the junction contained 8 bases not matched to a gene.

V and J are TRBV28 and TRBJ2-7, with TRBD1 matching over 9 bases. The CDR3 consists of 16 residues. Trimming at V came to 3 bases and at J to 5 bases, leaving 11 bases not matched to a gene. CDR1 MDHEN and CDR2 SYDVKM come from the germline V gene. The DNA for the CDR3 is TGTGCCAGCAGTTTGGGGGGGGGACAGGGCCCCAACGAGCAGTACTTC. It codes for CASSLGGGQGPNEQYF.

The chain combines TRBV5-5 with TRBJ1-5, with a tentative D call TRBD1 (6 bases). Trimming took 0 bases from V and 6 from J, leaving 13 bases between them. Per the germline V gene, CDR1 is SGHKS and CDR2 is YYEKEE (reference sequence). The CDR3 is made up of 15 amino acids. CDR3 sequence (DNA): TGTGCCAGCAGCTTGGGGGGGCTTGGGGGTCAGCCCCAGCATTTT. Encoded protein: CASSLGGLGGQPQHF.

The chain has TRBV11-2 and TRBJ2-7; tentatively, D is TRBD2 (5 bases). The V end was cut by 1 base, the J end by 6 bases, with 13 bases between. The germline CDR1 and CDR2 sequences are SGHAT and FQNNGV. The CDR3 is 14 amino acids. The DNA for the CDR3 is TGTGCCAGCAGCTTAGTGGTTAGCGCGGGCGAGCAGTACTTC. Translating it yields CASSLVVSAGEQYF. The full variable domain, completed using reference TRBV11-2 and TRBJ2-7, is EAGVAQSPRYKIIEKRQSVAFWCNPISGHATLYWYQQILGQGPKLLIQFQNNGVVDDSQLPKDRFSAERLKGVDSTLKIQPAKLEDSAVYLCASSLVVSAGEQYFGPGTRLTVT.

The chain has TRBV7-9 and TRBJ1-1; TRBD1 matches 7 bases. The CDR3 has 16 amino acids. V dropped 2 bases and J dropped 0; count of bases not matched to a gene: 6. Germline lookup yields CDR1 SEHNR and CDR2 FQNEAQ (reference sequence). CDR3 loop: CASSLSRGNVNTEAFF. CDR3 DNA: TGTGCCAGCAGCTTAAGCAGGGGGAATGTGAACACTGAAGCTTTCTTT.

The V and J genes are TRBV7-9 and TRBJ1-1; TRBD1 aligns across 11 bases. Per the germline V gene, CDR1 is SEHNR and CDR2 is FQNEAQ (reference sequence). The CDR3 loop spans 15 amino acids. J was trimmed by 7 bases and V by 5 bases; bases with no gene match: 9. The CDR3 nucleotides read TGTGCCAGCAGCGTCGTCCCGGGACAGGGGGGTGAAGCTTTCTTT. The encoded protein is CASSVVPGQGGEAFF.

The chain employs TRBV9 and TRBJ2-7, with 7 bases identical to TRBD1. Losses at the gene ends were 0 bases for V and 4 bases for J; bases not matched to a gene: 4. The CDR3 has 14 residues. Looked up from germline, CDR1 is SGDLS and CDR2 is YYNGEE. The CDR3 here is CASSVEGAGYEQYF. CDR3 nucleotides: TGTGCCAGCAGCGTAGAGGGGGCTGGATACGAGCAGTACTTC.

The chain links TRBV7-9 to TRBJ2-1, with 7 bases fitting TRBD2. Trimming removed 5 bases from V and 5 bases from J; junction bases left unmatched: 6. This CDR3 spans 14 amino acids. Germline V lookup: CDR1 SEHNR, CDR2 FQNEAQ (reference sequence). CDR3 amino acids: CASSLGDYNNEQFF. As DNA, the CDR3 is TGTGCCAGCAGCCTAGGGGACTATAACAATGAGCAGTTCTTC.

This clone was observed a single time. As DNA, the CDR3 is TGCAGTGCTAGTGCCCCGGGAGAGCAGTACTTC. It translates to CSASAPGEQYF. The chain uses TRBV20-1 and TRBJ2-5; D perhaps matches TRBD2 (6 bases). Germline V gene lookup returns CDR1 DFQATT and CDR2 SNEGSKA (reference sequence). Trimming took 3 bases from V and 11 from J, leaving 13 bases between them. CDR3 length: 11 amino acids.

V usage is TRBV29-1 and J usage is TRBJ1-2, with 7 bases that match TRBD1. Germline-derived CDR1 and CDR2 are SQVTM and ANQGSEA. V shed 6 bases, J shed 5 bases, and the junction held 18 bases outside the gene matches. This CDR3 has 16 residues. The CDR3 loop is CSVDRRDSPSDYGYTF. The CDR3 DNA follows: TGCAGCGTGGATCGTCGGGACAGCCCATCCGATTATGGCTACACCTTC.

The sample holds one count of this clone. The rearrangement uses TRBV28 and TRBJ2-5; TRBD1 matches 8 bases. CDR3 size: 13 residues. CDR1 MDHEN and CDR2 SYDVKM come from the germline V gene. V shed 7 bases, J shed 6 bases, and the junction held 7 bases outside the gene matches. The CDR3 coding sequence is TGTGCCAGCACCATAGGACAGGGCAAGACCCAGTACTTC. This translates into CASTIGQGKTQYF.

The rearrangement links TRBV27 to TRBJ2-7; tentative D call: TRBD2 (6 bases). The CDR3 sequence is 15 residues long. V was trimmed by 0 bases and J by 0 bases, leaving 9 bases between them. CDR1 is MNHEY, CDR2 SMNVEV, per germline (reference sequence). The CDR3 is CASSLSRGYSYEQYF. The CDR3 DNA reads as TGTGCCAGCAGTTTATCGCGGGGCTACTCCTACGAGCAGTACTTC.

This clone was detected a few times. This chain links TRBV5-6 with TRBJ2-7, with D possibly matching TRBD2 (5 bases). This CDR3 comprises 16 residues. Germline CDR1 SGHDT, CDR2 YYEEEE. The V gene lost 4 bases and the J gene lost 1 base, with 18 bases spanning the gap. The CDR3 loop is CASSPPGLAASYEQYV. CDR3 bases: TGTGCCAGCAGCCCCCCCGGGCTAGCTGCGTCCTACGAGCAGTACGTC.

V gene TRBV30 combines with J gene TRBJ2-1; 8 bases line up with TRBD2. The CDR3 contains 17 residues. The V and J ends lost 0 bases and 7 bases, in that order; junction bases with no gene match: 14. The V gene's germline CDR1 is GTSNPN and CDR2 SVGIG (reference sequence). CDR3 in DNA: TGTGCCTGGAGTGTACTAAGGGAAGCGGGAGCCGGGAATGAGCAGTTCTTC. The encoded protein is CAWSVLREAGAGNEQFF.

V is TRBV30 and J is TRBJ2-7; 9 nucleotides agree with TRBD2. CDR3 size: 15 residues. Per the germline V gene, CDR1 is GTSNPN and CDR2 is SVGIG (reference sequence). The V segment lost 1 base and the J segment 5 bases; nucleotides outside the gene matches: 9. CDR3 nucleotide sequence: TGTGCCTGGAGTGCCAGATCGCTAGCGGGAAACGAGCAGTACGTC. As protein: CAWSARSLAGNEQYV.

V and J are TRBV6-6 and TRBJ2-1; tentatively, D is TRBD2 (6 bases). In germline, CDR1 is MNHNY, CDR2 SVGAGI (reference sequence). V was pared by 6 bases and J by 9 bases, with 18 bases between. The CDR3 consists of 14 residues. CDR3 amino acids: CASSPDQRDFEQFF. The CDR3 region has the DNA TGTGCCAGCAGCCCAGATCAAAGGGACTTTGAGCAGTTCTTC.

J is TRBJ2-6 and V is TRBV5-1; 7 positions match TRBD1. This CDR3 is 17 amino acids long. V shed 6 bases and J 4 bases; nucleotides not matched to a gene: 13. Germline V gene sequence: CDR1 SGHRS, CDR2 YFSETQ. The CDR3 is CASMRGPVGEGANVLTF. The CDR3 bases are TGCGCCAGCATGAGGGGGCCCGTTGGTGAAGGGGCCAACGTCCTGACTTTC.